Below are 14 T cell receptor beta chains sequenced from a single sample in a study of T cell repertoires in cytomegalovirus infection. TCRdb processed the reads anew with MiXCR; each CDR3 protein has one entry. The data show around 39,000 distinct CDR3 sequences, approximately 52% seen once. These receptors have no known antigen. This material consisted of CD8+ T cells from cultured PBMCs, taken from culture after CMV antigen stimulation. These receptors were obtained from a human donor in good health (CMV status not recorded). Some clones in this sample may be carry-over from other donors' samples.

This clonotype has only a few counts. This rearrangement joins TRBV12-3 or TRBV12-4 to TRBJ1-2; maybe TRBD1 (5 bases). V was shortened by 0 bases and J by 4 bases, with 12 bases between the two germline ends. The CDR3 loop spans 15 amino acids. CDR3 region: CASSLASGSPYGYTF. Written as DNA, the CDR3 is TGTGCCAGCAGTTTAGCCTCAGGGTCTCCCTATGGCTACACCTTC.

This clonotype showed up just once. This chain joins TRBV9 and TRBJ2-1; no reliable D call. Per germline, CDR1 SGDLS and CDR2 YYNGEE. The CDR3 has 14 amino acids. The V end lost 0 bases, the J end lost 1 base, and 5 bases lay between the germline ends. The CDR3 DNA is TGTGCCAGCAGCGTAGAAGGTTCCTACAATGAGCAGTTCTTC. Translating gives CASSVEGSYNEQFF.

The rearrangement joins TRBV6-6 to TRBJ2-7; the match to TRBD1 covers 8 bases. The junction had 3 bases not matched to a gene; V was cut back by 6 bases and J by 5 bases. This CDR3 region has 12 residues. CDR1 and CDR2 from the germline V gene are MNHNY and SVGAGI (reference sequence). The CDR3 region is CASRDRVHEQYF. In DNA, the CDR3 is TGTGCCAGCAGGGACAGGGTACACGAGCAGTACTTC.

The V and J genes are TRBV9 and TRBJ2-1; TRBD2 agrees at 8 bases. The CDR3 totals 15 residues. The ends lost 1 base at V and 9 bases at J; junction bases unmatched: 9. The germline CDR1 and CDR2 sequences are SGDLS and YYNGEE. The chain's CDR3 is CASSVTSGRSSEQFF. The DNA of the CDR3 is TGTGCCAGCAGCGTAACGAGCGGGAGAAGTAGTGAGCAGTTCTTC. The full variable domain, rest sourced from reference TRBV9 and TRBJ2-1, is DSGVTQTPKHLITATGQRVTLRCSPRSGDLSVYWYQQSLDQGLQFLIQYYNGEERAKGNILERFSAQQFPDLHSELNLSSLELGDSALYFCASSVTSGRSSEQFFGPGTRLTVL.

The chain employs TRBV7-6 and TRBJ2-7; 9 bases are shared with TRBD1. The germline CDR1 and CDR2 sequences are SGHVS and FNYEAQ. The CDR3 sequence is 15 residues long. Germline trimming cut 1 base from V and 5 bases from J; bases unmatched to any gene: 6. For the CDR3, the DNA is TGTGCCAGCAGCTTAGGCGGACAGGGGCTGAACGAGCAGTACTTC. Its protein product is CASSLGGQGLNEQYF. The whole variable domain, remainder taken from reference TRBV7-6 and TRBJ2-7, is GAGVSQSPRYKVTKRGQDVALRCDPISGHVSLYWYRQALGQGPEFLTYFNYEAQQDKSGLPNDRFSAERPEGSISTLTIQRTEQRDSAMYRCASSLGGQGLNEQYFGPGTRLTVT.

The chain uses TRBV15 and TRBJ2-1; 10 bases agree with TRBD2. Trimming cost V 5 bases and J 2 bases; bases outside gene matches: 9. CDR3 length: 17 residues. The germline V gene encodes CDR1 LNHNV and CDR2 YYDKDF (reference sequence). The DNA for the CDR3 is TGTGCCACCAGCCGCGGACTACTAGCGGGAACCTACAATGAGCAGTTCTTC. It encodes CATSRGLLAGTYNEQFF.

This sequence joins TRBV5-6 and TRBJ2-7, with TRBD1 matching over 7 bases. Germline CDR1 is SGHDT and CDR2 is YYEEEE. V gave up 5 bases and J gave up 0 bases; unmatched junction bases: 14. This CDR3 has 17 amino acids. The CDR3 protein is CASRQTLTGWSSYEQYF. CDR3 in DNA: TGTGCCAGCAGACAAACCTTGACAGGGTGGAGCTCCTACGAGCAGTACTTC.

The chain recombines TRBV29-1 with TRBJ2-2; 13 bases are a match to TRBD2. Germline CDR1 is SQVTM and CDR2 is ANQGSEA. V gave up 7 bases and J gave up 7 bases; unmatched junction bases: 15. The CDR3 extends over 17 amino acids. The chain's CDR3 is CSAKTSGRLSIGGELFF. As DNA, the CDR3 is TGCAGCGCAAAGACTAGCGGGAGGCTGTCGATTGGCGGGGAGCTGTTTTTT.

On this clonotype itself: This may come from a read error, since a much larger clone is one base off. This chain links TRBV24-1 with TRBJ2-2; D gene uncertain. CDR3 length equals 14 residues. Trimming took off 0 bases at V and 7 bases at J, with 8 bases between the two ends. Germline assignment: CDR1 KGHDR and CDR2 SFDVKD. The CDR3: CATSDLLNNGELFF. The CDR3 DNA is TGTGCCACCAGTGATTTGCTCAATAACGGGGAGCTGTTTTTT.

This chain links TRBV5-1 with TRBJ2-7; 8 bases fit TRBD1. There are 15 residues in the CDR3. V lost 4 bases and J lost 0; bases outside the gene matches: 6. CDR1 and CDR2 from the germline V gene are SGHRS and YFSETQ. The CDR3 nucleotides are TGCGCCAGCAGCCAACAGGGGGGAAGCTCCTACGAGCAGTACTTC. Amino acids: CASSQQGGSSYEQYF.

This chain joins TRBV7-6 and TRBJ1-2, with D tentatively TRBD1 (5 bases). The CDR3 consists of 14 residues. CDR1 and CDR2 from the germline V gene are SGHVS and FNYEAQ. The V end was cut by 5 bases, the J end by 6 bases, with 16 bases between. The CDR3 nucleotides read TGTGCCAGCAGCACCCGCGGGGGGAGGGATGGCTACACCTTC. The encoded protein is CASSTRGGRDGYTF. Combining the CDR3 with reference TRBV7-6 and TRBJ1-2 gives the whole variable domain GAGVSQSPRYKVTKRGQDVALRCDPISGHVSLYWYRQALGQGPEFLTYFNYEAQQDKSGLPNDRFSAERPEGSISTLTIQRTEQRDSAMYRCASSTRGGRDGYTFGSGTRLTVV.

The chain combines TRBV7-2 with TRBJ2-3; TRBD2 is a possible D gene (5 bases). CDR3 length: 13 amino acids. Trimming removed 10 bases at V and 11 bases at J, with 22 bases between. CDR1 and CDR2 (germline): SGHTA, FQGNSA. CDR3 sequence reads: CATDGDGVGWQYF. In nucleotides, the CDR3 is TGTGCCACCGACGGGGATGGCGTGGGCTGGCAGTATTTT.

V usage is TRBV7-6 and J usage is TRBJ2-5, with D hard to call. Germline V lookup: CDR1 SGHVS, CDR2 FNYEAQ. V was pared by 4 bases and J by 1 base, with 7 bases between. This CDR3 comprises 13 residues. The CDR3 DNA is TGTGCCAGCAGCTCAACCCTCCAAGAGACCCAGTACTTC. This sequence encodes CASSSTLQETQYF.

The V call is TRBV12-3 or TRBV12-4, the J call TRBJ1-2; weak D call: TRBD1 (5 bases). CDR3 length: 14 amino acids. The germline V and J ends were trimmed by 3 bases and 4 bases, with 12 bases remaining between them. DNA for the CDR3: TGTGCCAGCAGTTTCGGAGGGGCTAGCTATGGCTACACCTTC. Amino acid sequence: CASSFGGASYGYTF.